This T cell receptor (beta chain) stems from a study of shared clonotypes between healthy human individuals. General study results and limits: Although depth was large, rarefaction showed that sequencing of the sorted subsets was incomplete.

CD45RO negativity and positive selection for CCR7 defined naive CD8 cells, a population that excluded terminally differentiated effector memory CD45RA+ cells. In regard to this clone: Its antigen is unknown.

Generated by immunoSEQ multiplex PCR, the TCRdb table keeps only in-frame clones and is missing some. Of around 1.9 million clones listed, just under 95% are singletons. The J segment lost 7 bases and the V segment lost 1 base, leaving 8 bases of the junction unmatched. The CDR3 has 15 residues. Per germline, CDR1 SGDLS and CDR2 YYNGEE. The chain carries TRBV9 and TRBJ2-7; 10 positions agree with TRBD2. The source material was naive CD8+ T cells from PBMCs. The sequence was obtained from a man younger than 35 in good health. Some clones in this sample may be carry-over from other donors' samples. CDR3 loop: CASSVKAGGPGEQYF. In nucleotides, the CDR3 is TGTGCCAGCAGCGTAAAAGCGGGAGGGCCGGGGGAGCAGTACTTC. Full variable domain (missing parts from reference TRBV9 and TRBJ2-7): DSGVTQTPKHLITATGQRVTLRCSPRSGDLSVYWYQQSLDQGLQFLIQYYNGEERAKGNILERFSAQQFPDLHSELNLSSLELGDSALYFCASSVKAGGPGEQYFGPGTRLTVT.